This entry lists 18 T cell receptor beta chains sequenced from one sample in a study of CD8+CD57+ T cells in acquired aplastic anemia. Patients sequenced had flow cytometry evidence of CD8+CD57+ cell expansion. Profiling of TCR beta VDJ combinations and CDR3 sequences used genomic DNA as template. MiXCR, applied by TCRdb to the reads, yields one record per CDR3 protein. Found here are about 250,000 distinct CDR3 sequences, around half of them singletons; the top ten hold approximately 8%. The sequenced sample consisted of sorted CD4+, CD8+, or CD8+CD57+ T cells (not recorded which) from PBMCs. The receptors derive from a human donor with aplastic anemia.

In its sample, this clonotype was seen a few times. Possible read error: a much larger clone is one base away. V is TRBV6-4 and J is TRBJ1-6; no clear D gene. Germline CDR1 MRHNA, CDR2 SNTAGT. This CDR3 is built from 14 residues. V was pared by 3 bases and J by 8 bases, with 11 bases between. The CDR3 coding sequence is TGTGCCAGCAGTGAATCCATGAACGATTCACCCCTCCACTTT. This sequence encodes CASSESMNDSPLHF.

V gene TRBV7-9 combines with J gene TRBJ2-3, with 11 bases aligning to TRBD2. Germline CDR1 reads SEHNR; CDR2 reads FQNEAQ (reference sequence). The length of the CDR3 is 18 residues. After removal of 1 base from V and 1 base from J, the junction contained 7 bases not matched to a gene. The CDR3 here is CASSLVVLTSGGTDTQYF. CDR3 DNA: TGTGCCAGCAGCTTAGTAGTGTTGACTAGCGGGGGCACAGATACGCAGTATTTT.

This clonotype was observed a handful of times. V and J are TRBV7-9 and TRBJ2-5; TRBD1 aligns across 8 bases. Germline CDR1 SEHNR, CDR2 FQNEAQ (reference sequence). V lost 5 bases to trimming and J lost 8 bases; unmatched junction nucleotides: 10. CDR3 length equals 14 residues. The CDR3 nucleotides are TGTGCCAGCAGCGGGACAGGCCTTAGAGGTACCCAGTACTTC. It yields the protein CASSGTGLRGTQYF.

There are a few counts of this clonotype. The rearrangement links TRBV6-5 to TRBJ2-1; no reliable D call. The CDR3 runs 15 residues. The V gene lost 6 bases and the J gene lost 0 bases, with 12 bases spanning the gap. The V gene's germline CDR1 is MNHEY and CDR2 SVGAGI. CDR3 protein: CASSPISSSYNEQFF. The CDR3 DNA follows: TGTGCCAGCAGCCCTATCTCGAGCTCCTACAATGAGCAGTTCTTC.

In regard to this clonotype: Just one base apart from a much larger clone, this may be a read error. Without the conserved terminal phenylalanine or tryptophan, this CDR3 likely stems from a read error. This chain uses TRBV6-5 with TRBJ1-5; the D is unclear. The CDR3 is 15 residues long. V lost 2 bases and J 4 bases, leaving 12 bases between the germline ends. CDR1 and CDR2 (germline): MNHEY, SVGAGI. In DNA, the CDR3 is TGTGCCAGCAGTTACGGGCCGGCAACTAATCAGCCCCAGCATTCT. The encoded protein is CASSYGPATNQPQHS.

This clonotype occurred many times. The rearrangement uses TRBV7-9 and TRBJ2-3; 11 bases map to TRBD1. The V gene end was trimmed by 5 bases and the J gene end by 0 bases; junction bases not matched to a gene: 7. The length of the CDR3 is 17 residues. Germline V gives CDR1 SEHNR, CDR2 FQNEAQ (reference sequence). DNA for the CDR3: TGTGCCAGCAGCACCGGGACAGGGGGGGGGAGCACAGATACGCAGTATTTT. Translating gives CASSTGTGGGSTDTQYF.

This clonotype was detected once. The rearrangement links TRBV29-1 to TRBJ1-1; 7 bases line up with TRBD1. After removal of 5 bases from V and 4 bases from J, the junction contained 16 bases not matched to a gene. CDR1 and CDR2 from the germline V gene are SQVTM and ANQGSEA. The CDR3 extends over 16 amino acids. The CDR3 nucleotides are TGCAGCGTTAACCCCTCCATCGGGCCAGGGGGCACTGAAGCTTTCTTT. Translating it yields CSVNPSIGPGGTEAFF.

This sequence joins TRBV9 and TRBJ2-7, with TRBD1 as a possible D gene (7 bases). The germline V gene encodes CDR1 SGDLS and CDR2 YYNGEE. This CDR3 contains 15 residues. V shed 4 bases and J shed 6 bases, with 20 bases lying between them. CDR3 bases: TGTGCCAGCAGCTTGACGGAGGGGGCCAGCGGCGAGCAGTACTTC. Translation gives CASSLTEGASGEQYF.

The rearrangement links TRBV19 to TRBJ1-1, with D possibly matching TRBD1 (5 bases). The CDR3 consists of 18 residues. V was trimmed by 1 base and J by 0 bases, leaving 18 bases between them. CDR1 and CDR2 from the germline V gene are LNHDA and SQIVND (reference sequence). The CDR3, as DNA: TGTGCCAGTAGTATAGGGGGGATTTCCCTGGTGGTGAACACTGAAGCTTTCTTT. Its translation: CASSIGGISLVVNTEAFF.

This clonotype was found many times. This chain uses TRBV2 with TRBJ2-1; 11 bases line up with TRBD2. After removal of 5 bases from V and 0 bases from J, the junction contained 9 bases not matched to a gene. The germline gives CDR1 SNHLY, CDR2 FYNNEI. The CDR3 is 18 amino acids. This chain's CDR3 is CASSFLAGGTSSYNEQFF. The CDR3 coding sequence is TGTGCCAGCAGTTTCCTAGCGGGGGGCACGAGCTCCTACAATGAGCAGTTCTTC.

This clonotype was observed a handful of times. This rearrangement joins TRBV20-1 to TRBJ2-2; no definite D call. With 6 bases removed from V and 0 bases from J, the gap between germline ends came to 11 bases. The CDR3 extends over 14 amino acids. Germline CDR1 DFQATT, CDR2 SNEGSKA (reference sequence). The CDR3 DNA follows: TGCAGTGCCCATGGGTTTTCGAACACCGGGGAGCTGTTTTTT. It is translated as CSAHGFSNTGELFF.

This clonotype showed up many times. The chain's CDR3 is CASSLARGANTEAFF. CDR3 coding DNA: TGTGCCAGCAGCCTGGCGCGAGGGGCTAACACTGAAGCTTTCTTT. The chain has TRBV5-6 and TRBJ1-1; weak D call: TRBD1 (5 bases). In germline, CDR1 is SGHDT, CDR2 YYEEEE. The V gene lost 4 bases and the J gene lost 2 bases, with 15 bases spanning the gap. This CDR3 has 15 residues.

This clonotype was recorded many times. V usage is TRBV29-1 and J usage is TRBJ1-3, with TRBD1 matching over 8 bases. Germline loops: CDR1 SQVTM, CDR2 ANQGSEA. V dropped 6 bases and J dropped 4; count of bases not matched to a gene: 5. The CDR3 is made up of 13 amino acids. CDR3 coding DNA: TGCAGCGTGGCTGACAGGGGAGGAAACACCATATATTTT. Translation: CSVADRGGNTIYF.

The table lists this clonotype with a few counts. Relative to the germline gene, one junction end is altered; a read error may explain this. The CDR3 region has the DNA TGTGCCAGCAGCTTATGCTCCCGGGACGGCAATTCACCGCTCCACTTT. Residues: CASSLCSRDGNSPLHF. This sequence joins TRBV7-3 and TRBJ1-6, with a possible D match to TRBD1 (5 bases). The CDR3 length is 16 residues. Per germline, CDR1 SGHTA and CDR2 FQGTGA.

In regard to this clonotype: This may be a read error, as it is one base from a much larger clone. The chain employs TRBV4-3 and TRBJ1-1; 10 nucleotides align to TRBD1. The CDR3 is 17 amino acids. Germline CDR1 and CDR2: LGHNA and YSLEER. The DNA of the CDR3 is TGCGCCAGCAGCCAAGATGGGACAGGGGCTCTGGGCACTGAAGCTTCCTTT. Its protein is CASSQDGTGALGTEASF.

In regard to this clonotype: The conserved phenylalanine or tryptophan is not found at the CDR3 terminus, so this likely reflects a read error. The V gene is TRBV7-7, the J gene TRBJ1-2; D is unclear. The ends were cut back, 5 bases at V and 0 bases at J, with 22 bases in the middle. The CDR3 spans 18 residues. CDR1 is SSHAT and CDR2 is FNYEAQ in the germline V gene (reference sequence). CDR3 in DNA: TGTGCCAGCAGCCTCCCGACCTTCCCCGATGGAGCTAACTATGGCTACACCCTC. Encoded protein: CASSLPTFPDGANYGYTL.

The CDR3 reads CASRGQGSAEQYF. The CDR3 DNA sequence: TGTGCCAGCAGAGGACAGGGGAGTGCCGAGCAGTACTTC. The chain couples TRBV2 to TRBJ2-7; 9 nucleotides line up with TRBD1. The J segment lost 6 bases and the V segment lost 6 bases, leaving 6 bases of the junction unmatched. The CDR3 sequence is 13 residues long. Germline CDR1 is SNHLY and CDR2 is FYNNEI.

This clonotype was detected many times. The V and J genes are TRBV4-1 and TRBJ1-1; D possibly corresponds to TRBD1 (6 bases). This CDR3 has 15 residues. Trimming removed 0 bases at V and 5 bases at J, with 13 bases between. CDR1 is MGHRA and CDR2 is YSYEKL in the germline V gene. In nucleotides, the CDR3 is TGCGCCAGCAGCCAAGACAGGGGAGGAGATACTGAAGCTTTCTTT. Encoded protein: CASSQDRGGDTEAFF.